Below, one T cell receptor (beta chain) is given with its context. Antigen unknown. With V trimmed by 5 bases and J by 0 bases, 7 bases remained unmatched. CDR3 length: 16 amino acids. Germline V lookup: CDR1 SEHNR, CDR2 FQNEAQ (reference sequence). This sample is part of a study of cytomegalovirus exposure and HLA in healthy donors. The study's findings and limits: A later analysis showed HLA-associated TCR beta chains outstripping equally common others in clonal expansion.

The study ran its PCR with 60 Vbeta and 13 Jbeta primers. The table came from immunoSEQ multiplex PCR; TCRdb's copy has only in-frame clones and leaves some out. Altogether approximately 190,000 clones are present, 81% being singletons, with the ten largest covering about 3.5%. The V call is TRBV7-9, the J call TRBJ2-1, with 7 bases identical to TRBD2. Sequenced: PBMCs. The origin of this receptor is a man aged 40-49 years in good health and CMV-seropositive. CDR3 sequence (DNA): TGTGCCAGCAGCCCTCCCGAGCGGGGCTCCTACAATGAGCAGTTCTTC. This translates into CASSPPERGSYNEQFF.